What follows describes a single T cell receptor beta chain. No antigen is known for it. This record belongs to a study of cytomegalovirus exposure and HLA in healthy donors. Study-wide context: Within the Caucasian-associated ancestry cluster were around 80% of the 398 genotyped donors.

The study's findings and limits: A list of around 150 TCR beta chains associated with cytomegalovirus was given. Analysis was carried out at a later point, and it linked a missense DCLRE1C variant to TCR beta V- and J-gene trimming.

The PCR ran on 60 Vbeta and 13 Jbeta primers. Profiling relied on immunoSEQ multiplex PCR, and the TCRdb table lists in-frame clones only, not all of them. The data show 170,000 or so clones, with approximately 80% seen just once and around 6.6% held by the top ten. V shed 2 bases and J shed 8 bases, with 12 bases lying between them. CDR1 and CDR2 from the germline V gene are MNHEY and SMNVEV (reference sequence). The CDR3 length is 13 residues. The sequence was collected from a man in his fifties or sixties in good health and CMV-seropositive. V and J are TRBV27 and TRBJ1-2; D might be TRBD1 (5 bases). What was sequenced was PBMCs. Here the CDR3 reads CASSLGRAEGYTF. CDR3 in DNA: TGTGCCAGCAGTTTAGGCAGGGCGGAAGGCTACACCTTC.